A single sample gave rise to the 27 T cell receptor beta chains below, sequenced in a study of T cells in Graves' hyperthyroidism and ophthalmopathy. The investigators amplified TCR beta CDR3 regions from RNA transcripts. A set of HTBI primers served as the primers for a first-round RT-PCR of the TCR CDR3. MiXCR, applied by TCRdb to the multiplex PCR reads, yields one record per CDR3 protein. The table includes under 450,000 distinct CDR3 sequences, around a sixth detected once. Source material: blood. Every receptor here comes from a woman aged 18-35 years with Graves' hyperthyroidism.

This clonotype was recorded at least ten times. This chain uses TRBV20-1 with TRBJ2-1; a weak D match, TRBD2 (6 bases). Trimming pared 5 bases from V and 8 bases from J, leaving 19 bases between. Per germline, CDR1 DFQATT and CDR2 SNEGSKA (reference sequence). The CDR3 runs 14 residues. The CDR3 coding sequence is TGCAGTGCTTCGCCTGGTAGCGGAACCGATGAGCAGTTCTTC. Translated, it gives CSASPGSGTDEQFF.

The sample holds many counts of this clonotype. V gene TRBV10-2 combines with J gene TRBJ1-3; D is undetermined. The CDR3 spans 16 residues. Germline CDR1 reads WSHSY; CDR2 reads SAAADI. Trimming removed 0 bases at V and 3 bases at J, with 12 bases between. The CDR3 nucleotides are TGCGCCAGCAGTGAGTCGACCCTGCCCAATGGAAACACCATATATTTT. As protein: CASSESTLPNGNTIYF.

This clonotype was picked up many times. This chain links TRBV2 with TRBJ1-3; D possibly corresponds to TRBD1 (6 bases). The V end lost 5 bases, the J end lost 4 bases, and 12 bases lay between the germline ends. Germline CDR1 SNHLY, CDR2 FYNNEI. This CDR3 spans 14 amino acids. CDR3 in DNA: TGTGCCAGCAGTCAAACAGGGTACGGAAACACCATATATTTT. Its protein is CASSQTGYGNTIYF.

The CDR3 sequence is CSVVGNNYEQYF. The CDR3 DNA follows: TGCAGCGTTGTTGGGAACAACTACGAGCAGTACTTC. The chain joins TRBV29-1 to TRBJ2-7; D not certain. V lost 4 bases, J lost 3 bases, and 10 bases lay in between. CDR1 and CDR2 (germline): SQVTM, ANQGSEA. The CDR3 extends over 12 amino acids.

At least ten counts were recorded for this clonotype. The rearrangement links TRBV29-1 to TRBJ2-7; D not certain. The germline V gene has CDR1 SQVTM and CDR2 ANQGSEA. The CDR3 sequence is 11 residues long. The germline V and J ends were trimmed by 1 base and 3 bases, with 4 bases remaining between them. The DNA of the CDR3 is TGCAGCGTTGAAGGACTCTACGAGCAGTACTTC. Residues: CSVEGLYEQYF.

This clonotype appeared many times. The J gene is TRBJ2-7, the V gene TRBV3-1; maybe TRBD2 (5 bases). Trimming cost V 1 base and J 6 bases, with 10 bases left between them. This CDR3 spans 13 amino acids. The germline V gene encodes CDR1 LGHDT and CDR2 YNNKEL (reference sequence). The CDR3 sequence: CASSQGGLGEQYF. The DNA for the CDR3 is TGTGCCAGCAGCCAAGGAGGGCTAGGCGAGCAGTACTTC.

The rearrangement links TRBV5-1 to TRBJ1-1; D is undetermined. The CDR3 extends over 15 amino acids. Looked up from germline, CDR1 is SGHRS and CDR2 is YFSETQ. The V and J ends lost 3 bases and 4 bases respectively, with 16 bases between them. CDR3 loop: CASSSTDVEVTEAFF. The CDR3 DNA reads TGCGCCAGCAGCTCGACCGACGTTGAGGTCACTGAAGCTTTCTTT. Drawing the rest from reference TRBV5-1 and TRBJ1-1, the complete variable domain is KAGVTQTPRYLIKTRGQQVTLSCSPISGHRSVSWYQQTPGQGLQFLFEYFSETQRNKGNFPGRFSGRQFSNSRSEMNVSTLELGDSALYLCASSSTDVEVTEAFFGQGTRLTVV.

This clonotype was recorded at least ten times. The genes are TRBV5-1 and TRBJ1-1; possibly TRBD1 for D (5 bases). V was clipped by 7 bases and J by 4 bases, with 20 bases between them. The CDR3 length is 15 residues. Per the germline V gene, CDR1 is SGHRS and CDR2 is YFSETQ. The CDR3 here is CASAWSPDTGTEAFF. The CDR3 DNA reads TGCGCCAGCGCGTGGTCGCCGGACACGGGCACTGAAGCTTTCTTT.

This clonotype has a count of ten or more. This chain links TRBV3-1 with TRBJ1-2; D is uncertain. Trimming cost V 5 bases and J 3 bases, with 13 bases left between them. CDR1 LGHDT and CDR2 YNNKEL come from the germline V gene (reference sequence). The CDR3 loop spans 14 amino acids. DNA for the CDR3: TGTGCCAGCAGCTTGAGTGGGCCTCACTATGGCTACACCTTC. It codes for CASSLSGPHYGYTF.

This clonotype has ten or more counts. The rearrangement links TRBV9 to TRBJ2-7; no reliable D call. This CDR3 spans 12 amino acids. The V end lost 0 bases, the J end lost 6 bases, and 7 bases lay between the germline ends. Germline loops: CDR1 SGDLS, CDR2 YYNGEE. The CDR3 coding sequence is TGTGCCAGCAGCGTAGCTAACGGCGAGCAGTACTTC. Residues: CASSVANGEQYF.

This clonotype has at least ten counts. CDR3 DNA: TGTGCCAGCAGCTTTGGGGTATCTGGAAACACCATATATTTT. Amino acids: CASSFGVSGNTIYF. This rearrangement joins TRBV13 to TRBJ1-3, with D uncertain. The CDR3 extends over 14 amino acids. Trimming cost V 3 bases and J 1 base, with 7 bases left between them. Germline CDR1 reads PRHDT; CDR2 reads FYEKMQ (reference sequence). Combining the CDR3 with reference TRBV13 and TRBJ1-3 gives the whole variable domain AAGVIQSPRHLIKEKRETATLKCYPIPRHDTVYWYQQGPGQDPQFLISFYEKMQSDKGSIPDRFSAQQFSDYHSELNMSSLELGDSALYFCASSFGVSGNTIYFGEGSWLTVV.

This clonotype was counted many times. The chain links TRBV5-4 to TRBJ2-2; D is ambiguous. Germline values: CDR1 SGHNT, CDR2 YYREEE (reference sequence). The CDR3 is made up of 16 amino acids. V was cut by 0 bases and J by 0 bases, with 9 bases left in between. As DNA, the CDR3 is TGTGCCAGCAGCTTGGAGTGGAGCGCGAACACCGGGGAGCTGTTTTTT. Protein product: CASSLEWSANTGELFF. Full variable domain (outside the CDR3, taken from reference TRBV5-4 and TRBJ2-2): ETGVTQSPTHLIKTRGQQVTLRCSSQSGHNTVSWYQQALGQGPQFIFQYYREEENGRGNFPPRFSGLQFPNYSSELNVNALELDDSALYLCASSLEWSANTGELFFGEGSRLTVL.

This clonotype was detected ten times or more. V gene TRBV7-3 combines with J gene TRBJ2-3, with 7 bases lining up with TRBD1. In germline, CDR1 is SGHTA, CDR2 FQGTGA. The CDR3 totals 14 residues. Trimming removed 5 bases from V and 4 bases from J; junction bases left unmatched: 6. CDR3 sequence: CASSPRGGADTQYF. Here the CDR3 DNA reads TGTGCCAGCAGCCCCCGAGGGGGCGCAGATACGCAGTATTTT.

The V call is TRBV5-5, the J call TRBJ2-3, with 7 bases matching TRBD2. V lost 4 bases, J lost 2 bases, and 10 bases stayed unmatched. This CDR3 spans 16 amino acids. The germline V gene encodes CDR1 SGHKS and CDR2 YYEKEE (reference sequence). The CDR3 DNA reads as TGTGCCAGCAGCCCTGTTTACGGGGGGACCACAGATACGCAGTATTTT. Translated, it gives CASSPVYGGTTDTQYF.

This clonotype was counted at least ten times. The V call is TRBV9, the J call TRBJ2-1; D call uncertain. The CDR3 extends over 14 amino acids. Germline V gene sequence: CDR1 SGDLS, CDR2 YYNGEE. Trimming removed 0 bases from V and 6 bases from J, with 10 bases in between. The chain's CDR3 is CASSVGISGNEQFF. The CDR3 DNA sequence: TGTGCCAGCAGCGTAGGAATATCGGGCAATGAGCAGTTCTTC.

The J gene is TRBJ2-3, the V gene TRBV27; TRBD1 might be the D (5 bases). This CDR3 comprises 19 residues. V lost 2 bases to trimming and J lost 2 bases, with 23 bases between them. Per germline, CDR1 MNHEY and CDR2 SMNVEV (reference sequence). The CDR3 bases are TGTGCCAGCAGTTTAGTATGGGGCTACCAATTAAACTTCACAGATACGCAGTATTTT. This codes for CASSLVWGYQLNFTDTQYF.

This clonotype appeared many times. The chain couples TRBV11-3 to TRBJ2-3; tentative D call: TRBD2 (5 bases). The length of the CDR3 is 15 residues. Germline CDR1 is SGHNT and CDR2 is YENEEA. V dropped 3 bases and J dropped 3 bases, with 13 bases sitting between them. The CDR3 is CASSLRGLGTDTQYF. The CDR3 region has the DNA TGTGCCAGCAGCTTGAGAGGACTTGGGACAGATACGCAGTATTTT.

This clonotype was detected many times. V gene TRBV5-1 combines with J gene TRBJ1-6; D gene ambiguous. The CDR3 loop spans 12 amino acids. Germline CDR1 and CDR2: SGHRS and YFSETQ. The V end lost 4 bases, the J end lost 5 bases, and 4 bases lay between the germline ends. The DNA for the CDR3 is TGCGCCAGCAGCCTCGATAATTCACCCCTCCACTTT. This gives the protein CASSLDNSPLHF.

The table lists this clonotype with a few counts. The rearrangement links TRBV30 to TRBJ1-3, with D uncertain. The V gene lost 4 bases and the J gene lost 3 bases, with 13 bases spanning the gap. The germline gives CDR1 GTSNPN, CDR2 SVGIG (reference sequence). This CDR3 has 14 amino acids. This CDR3 is CAWKAGFYGNTIYF. The DNA of the CDR3 is TGTGCCTGGAAGGCCGGTTTTTATGGAAACACCATATATTTT.

This clonotype was seen repeatedly, ten times or more. The chain links TRBV12-3 or TRBV12-4 to TRBJ2-3, with D uncertain. This CDR3 has 13 amino acids. V was clipped by 0 bases and J by 6 bases, with 7 bases between them. CDR3 protein: CASSLALRDTQYF. The CDR3 bases are TGTGCCAGCAGTTTAGCGTTGCGGGATACGCAGTATTTT.

This clonotype was counted many times. As DNA, the CDR3 is TGTGCCTGGAGTGTGCTAGCGAGGTACAATGAGCAGTTCTTC. It codes for CAWSVLARYNEQFF. The rearrangement joins TRBV30 to TRBJ2-1, with D perhaps matching TRBD2 (6 bases). Germline V gives CDR1 GTSNPN, CDR2 SVGIG (reference sequence). CDR3 length: 14 amino acids. Trimming removed 0 bases from V and 4 bases from J, with 10 bases in between.

This clonotype was recorded many times. The CDR3 region has the DNA TGTGCCAGCAGCTTAGCGCGGGACAGAGGCTATGGCTACACCTTC. Residues: CASSLARDRGYGYTF. The rearrangement joins TRBV7-2 to TRBJ1-2; 7 bases match TRBD1. CDR3 size: 15 residues. The ends lost 0 bases at V and 4 bases at J; junction bases unmatched: 5. Germline loops: CDR1 SGHTA, CDR2 FQGNSA.

This clonotype was counted at least ten times. The V call is TRBV6-1, the J call TRBJ2-2, with 9 bases aligning to TRBD1. The germline CDR1 and CDR2 sequences are MNHNS and SASEGT. This CDR3 has 16 residues. The V gene end was trimmed by 6 bases and the J gene end by 7 bases; junction bases not matched to a gene: 12. The CDR3 reads CASSRNRGLGGGELFF. Here the CDR3 DNA reads TGTGCCAGCAGCAGAAACAGGGGGCTGGGCGGCGGGGAGCTGTTTTTT.

This clonotype was seen at least ten times. The rearrangement joins TRBV20-1 to TRBJ2-5, with D hard to call. In germline, CDR1 is DFQATT, CDR2 SNEGSKA (reference sequence). The CDR3 extends over 12 amino acids. Trimming took 4 bases from V and 0 from J, leaving 6 bases between them. This chain's CDR3 is CSATDYQETQYF. CDR3 coding DNA: TGCAGTGCTACCGACTACCAAGAGACCCAGTACTTC.

This clonotype was counted between two and nine times. V gene TRBV5-4 combines with J gene TRBJ2-5, with D hard to call. Trimming took off 1 base at V and 4 bases at J, with 8 bases between the two ends. Germline assignment: CDR1 SGHNT and CDR2 YYREEE (reference sequence). The CDR3 contains 13 residues. In DNA, the CDR3 is TGTGCCAGCAGCTTGTCCGGACGAGAGACCCAGTACTTC. Its protein is CASSLSGRETQYF.

The sample holds many counts of this clonotype. The gene calls are TRBV30 and TRBJ2-7; tentatively, D is TRBD1 (6 bases). V gave up 3 bases and J gave up 6 bases, with 15 bases separating them. The germline V gene has CDR1 GTSNPN and CDR2 SVGIG (reference sequence). The CDR3 extends over 13 amino acids. The CDR3 DNA sequence: TGTGCCTGGAGGGTGAGGGGGTTTAGCGAGCAGTACTTC. This translates into CAWRVRGFSEQYF.

This clonotype occurred many times. The chain carries TRBV20-1 and TRBJ1-6, with D maybe TRBD1 (6 bases). The CDR3 is 14 residues long. V lost 3 bases to trimming and J lost 7 bases, with 13 bases between them. Germline V gene sequence: CDR1 DFQATT, CDR2 SNEGSKA (reference sequence). The CDR3 reads CSASTGWWNSPLHF. DNA for the CDR3: TGCAGTGCTAGTACAGGGTGGTGGAATTCACCCCTCCACTTT.